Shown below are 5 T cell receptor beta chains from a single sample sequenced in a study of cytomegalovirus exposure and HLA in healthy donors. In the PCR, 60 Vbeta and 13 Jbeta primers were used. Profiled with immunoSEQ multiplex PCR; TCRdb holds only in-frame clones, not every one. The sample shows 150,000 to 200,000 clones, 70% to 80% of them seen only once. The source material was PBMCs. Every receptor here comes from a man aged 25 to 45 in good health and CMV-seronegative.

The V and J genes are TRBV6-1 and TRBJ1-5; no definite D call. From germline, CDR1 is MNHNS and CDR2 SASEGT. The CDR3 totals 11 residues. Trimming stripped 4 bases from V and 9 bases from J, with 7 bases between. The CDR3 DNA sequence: TGTGCCAGCAGTGCAGTTCCGCCCCAGCATTTT. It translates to CASSAVPPQHF.

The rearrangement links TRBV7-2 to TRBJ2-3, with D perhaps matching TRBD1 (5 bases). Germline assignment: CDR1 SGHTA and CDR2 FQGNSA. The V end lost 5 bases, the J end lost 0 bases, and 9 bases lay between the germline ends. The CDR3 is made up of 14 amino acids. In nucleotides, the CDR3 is TGTGCCAGCAGCCAAGACAGAAGCACAGATACGCAGTATTTT. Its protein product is CASSQDRSTDTQYF.

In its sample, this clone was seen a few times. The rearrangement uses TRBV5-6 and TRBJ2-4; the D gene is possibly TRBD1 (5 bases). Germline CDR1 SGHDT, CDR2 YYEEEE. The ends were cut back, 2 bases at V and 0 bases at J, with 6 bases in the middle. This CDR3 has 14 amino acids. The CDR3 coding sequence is TGTGCCAGCAGCTTCCAGGGAGCCAAAAACATTCAGTACTTC. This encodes CASSFQGAKNIQYF.

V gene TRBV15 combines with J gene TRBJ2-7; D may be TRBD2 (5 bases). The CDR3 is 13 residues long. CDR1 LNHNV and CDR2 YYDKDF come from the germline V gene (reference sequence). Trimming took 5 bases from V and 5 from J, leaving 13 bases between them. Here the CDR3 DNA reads TGTGCCACCAGCGAACTAGTTTCCCACGAGCAGTACTTC. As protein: CATSELVSHEQYF. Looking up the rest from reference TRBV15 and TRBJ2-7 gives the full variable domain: DAMVIQNPRYQVTQFGKPVTLSCSQTLNHNVMYWYQQKSSQAPKLLFHYYDKDFNNEADTPDNFQSRRPNTSFCFLDIRSPGLGDTAMYLCATSELVSHEQYFGPGTRLTVT.

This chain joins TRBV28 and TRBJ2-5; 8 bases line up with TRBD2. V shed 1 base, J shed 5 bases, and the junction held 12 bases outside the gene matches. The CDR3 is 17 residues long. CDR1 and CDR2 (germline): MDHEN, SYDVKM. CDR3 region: CASSLSPGFREGETQYF. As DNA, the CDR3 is TGTGCCAGCAGTTTATCCCCTGGTTTCCGGGAGGGGGAGACCCAGTACTTC.